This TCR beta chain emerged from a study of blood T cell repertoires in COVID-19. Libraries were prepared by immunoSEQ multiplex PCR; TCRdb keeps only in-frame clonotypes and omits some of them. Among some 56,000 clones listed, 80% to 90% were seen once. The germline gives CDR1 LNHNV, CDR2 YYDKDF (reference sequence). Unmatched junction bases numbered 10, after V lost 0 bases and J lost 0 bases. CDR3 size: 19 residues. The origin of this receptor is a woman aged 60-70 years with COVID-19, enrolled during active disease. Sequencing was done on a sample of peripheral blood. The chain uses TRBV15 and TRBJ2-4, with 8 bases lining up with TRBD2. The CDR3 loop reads CATSRDLGTSVIAKNIQYF. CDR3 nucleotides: TGTGCCACCAGCAGAGATCTTGGGACTAGTGTGATAGCCAAAAACATTCAGTACTTC.